This TCR beta chain was documented in a study of blood T cell repertoires in COVID-19. CDR1 is LGHDT and CDR2 is YNNKEL in the germline V gene (reference sequence). J lost 7 bases, V lost 1 base, and 8 bases had no gene match. The CDR3 sequence is 15 residues long. Here immunoSEQ multiplex PCR was the method, and the copy in TCRdb shows in-frame clones only, minus some. Of about 260,000 clones listed, around 87% are singletons. The receptor was isolated from a woman aged 35 to 49 who had recovered from COVID-19. The specimen was peripheral blood. The chain employs TRBV3-1 (or the pseudogene TRBV3-2) and TRBJ2-5; 8 bases are a match to TRBD2. The CDR3 region is CASSQGGLGDPTQYF. CDR3 nucleotide sequence: TGTGCCAGCAGCCAAGGGGGACTAGGCGATCCGACCCAGTACTTC.